The clone carrying this T cell receptor (beta chain) was found a few times. Its antigen is currently unknown. The data belong to a study of post-analysis software for immune sequencing data. Overall study results and limits: Higher frequency in patients than in controls was seen for about five TRBV segments, with TRBV5-6, TRBV5-1 and TRBV20-1 among them.

The CDR3 loop spans 13 amino acids. Trimming shortened V by 0 bases and J by 7 bases, and 10 bases separated the two germline ends. Germline V gene lookup returns CDR1 LGHNA and CDR2 YNFKEQ. Sequencing libraries made from TCR beta cDNA carried unique molecular identifiers. MiXCR, run by TCRdb on the PCR reads, gives a single entry per CDR3 protein. This table holds more than 350,000 distinct CDR3 sequences, roughly 38% found once. This sequence was found in a girl between 2 and 10 years old with multiple sclerosis. Input material: blood. The V call is TRBV4-2, the J call TRBJ2-7; D remains ambiguous. The CDR3 reads CASSQELPAEQYF. CDR3 coding DNA: TGTGCCAGCAGCCAAGAATTGCCGGCGGAGCAGTACTTC.